The clone carrying this T cell receptor (beta chain) appeared many times. The antigen is not known. TCRdb reanalysed the 5' RACE reads using MiXCR and keeps one entry per CDR3 protein. The sample lists under 30,000 distinct CDR3 sequences, about 5.3% occurring once. The data originate from a study of early T cells in non-severe SARS-CoV-2 infection. General observations from the study: Anti-spike CD8 responses were favored in VDJdb matching, and private and CD4 specificities were missed.

What was sequenced was whole blood. This sequence originates from an adult who was a healthcare worker with PCR-confirmed SARS-CoV-2 infection or an uninfected control (not recorded which).

CDR3 nucleotide sequence: TGTGCCACTTTAGGAGTTTTATACAATGAGCAGTTCTTC. Amino acid sequence: CATLGVLYNEQFF. V gene TRBV28 combines with J gene TRBJ2-1; unclear D gene. The CDR3 has 13 amino acids. CDR1 is MDHEN and CDR2 is SYDVKM in the germline V gene. Deletions cut 10 bases from V and 4 bases from J, with 14 bases between.